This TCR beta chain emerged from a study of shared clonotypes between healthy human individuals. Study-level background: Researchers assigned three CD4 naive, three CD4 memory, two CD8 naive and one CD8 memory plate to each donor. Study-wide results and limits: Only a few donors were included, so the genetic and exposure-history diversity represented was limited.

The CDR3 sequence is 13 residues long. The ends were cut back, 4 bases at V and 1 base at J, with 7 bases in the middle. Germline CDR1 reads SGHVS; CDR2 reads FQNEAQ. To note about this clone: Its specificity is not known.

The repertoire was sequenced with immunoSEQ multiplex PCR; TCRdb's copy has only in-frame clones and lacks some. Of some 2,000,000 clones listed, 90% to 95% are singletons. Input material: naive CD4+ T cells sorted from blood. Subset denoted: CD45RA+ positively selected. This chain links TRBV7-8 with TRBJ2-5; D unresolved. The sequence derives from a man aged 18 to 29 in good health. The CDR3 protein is CASSSIAQETQYF. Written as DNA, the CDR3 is TGTGCCAGCAGCTCAATCGCCCAAGAGACCCAGTACTTC.